This TCR beta chain came from a study of blood T cell repertoires in COVID-19. The trim removed 6 bases at V and 5 bases at J, leaving 8 bases unmatched. Germline CDR1 SNHLY, CDR2 FYNNEI. This CDR3 is 14 amino acids long. In Seattle, patients joined the study during active infection and were tracked longitudinally. The method was immunoSEQ multiplex PCR; TCRdb's version includes in-frame clones alone and lacks a portion of them. This sample has some 270,000 clones, with about 80% found just once. The specimen was peripheral blood. The chain recombines TRBV2 with TRBJ1-1, with TRBD1 matching over 8 bases. This TCR came from a person aged 70 to 85 with COVID-19, enrolled during active disease. CDR3 nucleotide sequence: TGTGCCAGCAGCTTACCAGGGGGCTGGACTGAAGCTTTCTTT. Its translation is CASSLPGGWTEAFF. Filled out from reference TRBV2 and TRBJ1-1, the complete variable domain reads EPEVTQTPSHQVTQMGQEVILRCVPISNHLYFYWYRQILGQKVEFLVSFYNNEISEKSEIFDDQFSVERPDGSNFTLKIRSTKLEDSAMYFCASSLPGGWTEAFFGQGTRLTVV.